These 3 T cell receptor beta chains came from one sample sequenced in a study of regulatory T cells in long-lasting Graves disease. Described time point: newly diagnosed GD, antithyroid drugs for less than 3 months. Preparation of the TCR library used RNA extracted from PBMCs. According to the study, TCR beta libraries were built with iRepertoire HTBI primers and CDR3-region Arm-PCR. Each CDR3 protein gets one entry after TCRdb re-called the multiplex PCR reads with MiXCR. The sample records 380,000 or so distinct CDR3 sequences, around 15% being singletons. These sequences were also reported in another study, on T cells in Graves' hyperthyroidism and ophthalmopathy.

The specimen was peripheral blood mononuclear cells (PBMCs), collected at new diagnosis, from a patient treated with antithyroid drugs. These receptors came from a young woman with Graves disease.

In the case of this clonotype: A read error may account for a junction end that differs from germline. The chain recombines TRBV2 with TRBJ1-4, with D unresolved. Germline CDR1 is SNHLY and CDR2 is FYNNEI. The CDR3 covers 15 residues. CDR3 loop: CVSSLNSGDVGRLFF. CDR3 in DNA: TGTGTCAGCAGTTTGAATAGTGGAGACGTAGGAAGACTGTTTTTT. Variable domain in full (rest from reference TRBV2 and TRBJ1-4): EPEVTQTPSHQVTQMGQEVILRCVPISNHLYFYWYRQILGQKVEFLVSFYNNEISEKSEIFDDQFSVERPDGSNFTLKIRSTKLEDSAMYFCVSSLNSGDVGRLFFGSGTQLSVL.

The rearrangement joins TRBV30 to TRBJ2-7, with TRBD2 matching 16 bases. Germline CDR1 reads GTSNPN; CDR2 reads SVGIG (reference sequence). CDR3 length: 15 residues. J was trimmed by 5 bases and V by 3 bases; bases with no gene match: 4. The DNA of the CDR3 is TGTGCCTGGAGGGGACTAGCGGGAGGGCCCGACGAGCAGTACTTC. Its translation is CAWRGLAGGPDEQYF.

This clonotype was seen just once. The chain combines TRBV6-1 with TRBJ1-1; D might be TRBD1 (5 bases). CDR1 and CDR2 from the germline V gene are MNHNS and SASEGT. Trimming took off 2 bases at V and 4 bases at J, with 11 bases between the two ends. The length of the CDR3 is 14 residues. As DNA, the CDR3 is TGTGCCAGCAGTGAACCAGGGATGGCCACTGAAGCTTTCTTT. Its protein is CASSEPGMATEAFF.